This T cell receptor beta chain appears in the sequencing data of a study of lymphopenia after photon versus proton radiotherapy. Broader study findings: Authors raise, but do not show, better survival with proton therapy.

Generated by immunoSEQ multiplex PCR, the TCRdb table keeps only in-frame clones and is missing some. The repertoire holds more than 15,000 clones, with approximately 84% as singletons. V lost 3 bases, J lost 5 bases, and 5 bases stayed unmatched. The CDR3 contains 14 residues. Germline V gene sequence: CDR1 SGHTA, CDR2 FQGNSA. About this clone: Its antigen is unknown.

The receptor comes from a woman aged 50 to 60 with pancreatic cancer. The sample was peripheral blood, taken from a patient treated with photon-based radiotherapy. This chain joins TRBV7-2 and TRBJ2-5; 8 nucleotides line up with TRBD2. CDR3 coding DNA: TGTGCCAGCAGCTTTCGGACTAGCTGGGAGACCCAGTACTTC. As protein: CASSFRTSWETQYF.